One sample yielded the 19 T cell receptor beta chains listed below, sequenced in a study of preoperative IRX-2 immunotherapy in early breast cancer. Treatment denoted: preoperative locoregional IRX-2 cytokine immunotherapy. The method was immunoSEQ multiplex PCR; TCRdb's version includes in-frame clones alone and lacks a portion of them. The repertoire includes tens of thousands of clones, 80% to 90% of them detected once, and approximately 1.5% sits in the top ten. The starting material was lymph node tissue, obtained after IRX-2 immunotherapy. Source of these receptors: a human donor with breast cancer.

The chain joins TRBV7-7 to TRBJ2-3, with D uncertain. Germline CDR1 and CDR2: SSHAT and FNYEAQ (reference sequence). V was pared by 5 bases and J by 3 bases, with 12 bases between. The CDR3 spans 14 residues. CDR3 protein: CASSMASGTDTQYF. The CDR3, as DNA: TGTGCCAGCAGCATGGCATCCGGGACAGATACGCAGTATTTT.

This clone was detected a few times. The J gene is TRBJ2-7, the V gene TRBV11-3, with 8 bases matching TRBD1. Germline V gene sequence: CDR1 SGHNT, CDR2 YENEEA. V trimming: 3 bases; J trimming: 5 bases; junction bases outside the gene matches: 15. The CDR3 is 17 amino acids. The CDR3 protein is CASSLAVGQGPRHEQYF. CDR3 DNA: TGTGCCAGCAGCTTGGCGGTTGGACAGGGCCCTCGACACGAGCAGTACTTC. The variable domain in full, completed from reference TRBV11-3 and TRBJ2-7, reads EAGVVQSPRYKIIEKKQPVAFWCNPISGHNTLYWYLQNLGQGPELLIRYENEEAVDDSQLPKDRFSAERLKGVDSTLKIQPAELGDSAVYLCASSLAVGQGPRHEQYFGPGTRLTVT.

The CDR3 DNA sequence: TGTGCCAGCAGCTTGGTGGGTTTTGGGGCCAACGTCCTGACTTTC. It translates to CASSLVGFGANVLTF. The chain uses TRBV11-3 and TRBJ2-6; no clear D gene. Trimming removed 3 bases from V and 3 bases from J, with 9 bases in between. The length of the CDR3 is 15 residues. Looked up from germline, CDR1 is SGHNT and CDR2 is YENEEA.

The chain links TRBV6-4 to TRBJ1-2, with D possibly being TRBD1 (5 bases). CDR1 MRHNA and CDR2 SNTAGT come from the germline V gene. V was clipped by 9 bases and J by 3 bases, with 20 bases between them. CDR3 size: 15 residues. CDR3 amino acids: CASREDSLIHYGYTF. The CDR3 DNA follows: TGTGCCAGYAGGGAAGACAGTCTCATCCACTATGGCTACACCTTC.

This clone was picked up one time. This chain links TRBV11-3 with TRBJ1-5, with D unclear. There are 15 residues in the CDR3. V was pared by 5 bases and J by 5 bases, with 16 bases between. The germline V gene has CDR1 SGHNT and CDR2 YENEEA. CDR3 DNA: TGTGCCAGCAGCCCCCTAGGTGGAGTTGATCAGCCCCAGCATTTT. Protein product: CASSPLGGVDQPQHF.

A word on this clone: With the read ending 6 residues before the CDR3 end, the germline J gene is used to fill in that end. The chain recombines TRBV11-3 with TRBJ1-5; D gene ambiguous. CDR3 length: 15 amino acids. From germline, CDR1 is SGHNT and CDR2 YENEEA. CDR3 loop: CASSAVAASNQPQHF. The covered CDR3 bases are TGTGCCAGCAGCGCCGTGGCGGCCAGC.

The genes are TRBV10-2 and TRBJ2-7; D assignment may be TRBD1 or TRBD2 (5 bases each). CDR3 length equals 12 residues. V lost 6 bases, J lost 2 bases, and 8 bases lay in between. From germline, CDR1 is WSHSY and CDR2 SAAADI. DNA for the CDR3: TGCGCCAGCAGACCGGGGCCCTACGAGCAGTACTTC. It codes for CASRPGPYEQYF.

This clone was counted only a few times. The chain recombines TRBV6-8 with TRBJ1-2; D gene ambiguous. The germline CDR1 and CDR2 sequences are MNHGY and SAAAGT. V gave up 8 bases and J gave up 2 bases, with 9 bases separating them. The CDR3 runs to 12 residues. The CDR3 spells CASGEPNYGYTF. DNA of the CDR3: TGTGCCAGCGGGGAGCCCAACTATGGCTACACCTTC.

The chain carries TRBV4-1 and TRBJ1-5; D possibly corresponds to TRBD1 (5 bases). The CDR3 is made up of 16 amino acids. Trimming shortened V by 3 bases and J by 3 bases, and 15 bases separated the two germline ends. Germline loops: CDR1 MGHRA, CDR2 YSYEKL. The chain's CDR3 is CASSHLLGGDNQPQHF. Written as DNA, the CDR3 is TGCGCCAGCAGCCACCTCTTGGGGGGAGACAATCAGCCCCAGCATTTT.

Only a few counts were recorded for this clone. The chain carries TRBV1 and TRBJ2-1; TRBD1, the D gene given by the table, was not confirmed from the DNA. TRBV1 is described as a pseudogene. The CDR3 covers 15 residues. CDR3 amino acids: CASSQWGQSYNEQFF. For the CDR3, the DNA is TGCGCCAGCAGCCAGTGGGGACAGAGCTACAATGAGCAGTTCTTC.

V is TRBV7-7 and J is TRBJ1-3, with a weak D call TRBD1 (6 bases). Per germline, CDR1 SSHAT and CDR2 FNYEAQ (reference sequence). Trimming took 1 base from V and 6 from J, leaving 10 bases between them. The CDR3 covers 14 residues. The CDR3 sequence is CASSLGTVINTIYF. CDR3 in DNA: TGTGCCAGCAGCTTAGGGACAGTCATAAACACCATATATTTT.

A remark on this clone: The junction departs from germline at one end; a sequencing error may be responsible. The CDR3 nucleotides read TGTGCCAGCAGTTACTCGATGGAGGGCTATGGCTACATCTTC. Residues: CASSYSMEGYGYIF. This chain joins TRBV6-8 and TRBJ1-2; D is ambiguous. The V gene's germline CDR1 is MNHGY and CDR2 SAAAGT. The CDR3 extends over 14 amino acids.

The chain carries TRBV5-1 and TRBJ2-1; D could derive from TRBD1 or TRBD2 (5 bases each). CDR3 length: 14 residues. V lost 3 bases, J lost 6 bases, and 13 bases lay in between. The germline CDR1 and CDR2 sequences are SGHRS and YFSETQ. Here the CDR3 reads CASSSGTNTNEQFF. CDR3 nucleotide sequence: TGCGCCAGCAGCTCCGGGACCAACACCAATGAGCAGTTCTTC. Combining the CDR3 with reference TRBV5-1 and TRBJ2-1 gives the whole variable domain KAGVTQTPRYLIKTRGQQVTLSCSPISGHRSVSWYQQTPGQGLQFLFEYFSETQRNKGNFPGRFSGRQFSNSRSEMNVSTLELGDSALYLCASSSGTNTNEQFFGPGTRLTVL.

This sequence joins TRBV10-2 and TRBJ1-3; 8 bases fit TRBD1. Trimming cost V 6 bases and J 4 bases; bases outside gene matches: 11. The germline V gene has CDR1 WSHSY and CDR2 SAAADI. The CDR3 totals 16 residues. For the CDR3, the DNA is TGCGCCAGCAGCGAACCTAGGACAGGGCACGGAAACACCATATATTTT. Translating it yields CASSEPRTGHGNTIYF.

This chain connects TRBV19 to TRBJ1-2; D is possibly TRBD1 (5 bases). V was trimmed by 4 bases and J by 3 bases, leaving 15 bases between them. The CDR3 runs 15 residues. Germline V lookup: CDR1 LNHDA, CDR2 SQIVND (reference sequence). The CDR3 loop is CASSKVGGTDYGYTF. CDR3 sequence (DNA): TGTGCCAGTAGTAAGGTCGGAGGGACGGACTATGGCTACACCTTC.

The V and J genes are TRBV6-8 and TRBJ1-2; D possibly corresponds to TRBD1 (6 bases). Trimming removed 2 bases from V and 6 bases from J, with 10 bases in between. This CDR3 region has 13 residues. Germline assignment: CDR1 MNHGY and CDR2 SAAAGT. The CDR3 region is CASSYGAGDGYTF. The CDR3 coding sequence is TGTGCCAGCAGTTACGGGGCAGGGGATGGCTACACCTTC.

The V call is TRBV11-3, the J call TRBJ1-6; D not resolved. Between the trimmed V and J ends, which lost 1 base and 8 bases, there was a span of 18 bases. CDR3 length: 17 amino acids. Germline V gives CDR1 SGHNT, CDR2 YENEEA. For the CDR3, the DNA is TGTGCCAGCAGCTTAGGTCGAGGGATGGTACGATATTCACCCCTCCACTTT. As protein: CASSLGRGMVRYSPLHF.

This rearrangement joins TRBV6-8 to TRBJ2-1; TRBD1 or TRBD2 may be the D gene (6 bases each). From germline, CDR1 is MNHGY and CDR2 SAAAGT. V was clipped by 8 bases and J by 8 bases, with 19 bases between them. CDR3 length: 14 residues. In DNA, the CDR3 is TGTGCCAGCTCAAGGGGGGCCTACAGCGATGAGCAGTTCTTC. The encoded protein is CASSRGAYSDEQFF.

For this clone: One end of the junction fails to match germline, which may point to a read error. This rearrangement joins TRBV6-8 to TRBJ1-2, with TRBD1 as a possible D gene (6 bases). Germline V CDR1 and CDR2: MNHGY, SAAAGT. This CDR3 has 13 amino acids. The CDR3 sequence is CAISPGQDYGYTF. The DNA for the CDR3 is TGTGCCATCAGTCCGGGACAAGACTATGGCTACACCTTC.